The rows below give T cell receptor beta chains drawn from one sample of a study of blood T cell repertoires in COVID-19. Data came from immunoSEQ multiplex PCR; TCRdb stores just in-frame clones and leaves some out. This table has approximately 93,000 clones, 70% to 90% appearing once. The sequenced sample consisted of peripheral blood. Receptor source: a man aged 50 or older with active or convalescent COVID-19. Each CDR3 is given with its conserved first and last residue. Each record gives: D gene, CDR3 length, V gene, J gene, CDR3 DNA, CDR3 protein. The D gene is left open where the match is weak.

>TRBD1|12|TRBV6-5|TRBJ2-5
TGTGCCAGCAGCCAGGGGGCAGAGACCCAGTACTTC
CASSQGAETQYF
>-|15|TRBV6-5|TRBJ1-6
TGTGCCAGCAGGCTCACCGGGACTGGGGGGTCACCCCTCCACTTT
CASRLTGTGGSPLHF
>TRBD2|19|TRBV5-3|TRBJ2-1
TGTGCCAGAAGCTTGGAGATTGGGCTCGGGAGGGGCTCCTACAATGAGCAGTTCTTC
CARSLEIGLGRGSYNEQFF
>TRBD2|21|TRBV5-1|TRBJ2-2
TGCGCCAGCAGCGAAGCTCCCGGGACGGCGGGACTAGCGGGAGACACCGGGGAGCTGTTTTTT
CASSEAPGTAGLAGDTGELFF
>TRBD2|19|TRBV6-2/TRBV6-3|TRBJ2-3
TGTGCCAGCAGTTTCCCCAACGACATCGGACTAGGTGTGGCAGATACGCAGTATTTT
CASSFPNDIGLGVADTQYF
>TRBD1|17|TRBV18|TRBJ1-3
TGTGCCAGCTCACCGGTCCCGGGACAGGGGACTGGAAACACCATATATTTT
CASSPVPGQGTGNTIYF
>TRBD2|16|TRBV2|TRBJ2-3
TGTGCCAGCAGTGAAGCGCGGCGGGGGGGCACAGATACGCAGTATTTT
CASSEARRGGTDTQYF
>TRBD2|18|TRBV11-2|TRBJ2-1
TGTGCCAGCAGCGTTGGACAGGAGAGCGGGAGGACCTTGGGGGAGCAGTTCTTC
CASSVGQESGRTLGEQFF
>-|17|TRBV27|TRBJ1-1
TGTGCCAGCAGTTTATCTGGTCCGGAGGGTGAGGAAACTGAAGCTTTCTTT
CASSLSGPEGEETEAFF
>TRBD2|15|TRBV5-1|TRBJ2-3
TGCGCCAGCAACAAGGGGCGGGAGGGCACAGATACGCAGTATTTT
CASNKGREGTDTQYF
>-|13|TRBV30|TRBJ1-6
TGTGCCTGGAGTGTACCTCCGGGGATCTCCCTCCACTTT
CAWSVPPGISLHF